The clone carrying this T cell receptor (beta chain) has a single count. The entry originates in a study of CD8 T cells in Susac syndrome. Study summary: At the time of blood draw, patients with Susac syndrome were therapy-naive, receiving corticosteroids, or receiving intravenous immunoglobulin alone.

The CDR3 is 10 residues long. CDR1 and CDR2 from the germline V gene are SGDLS and YYNGEE. Trimming took off 10 bases at V and 7 bases at J, with 11 bases between the two ends. With random hexamers, 0.5 to 1 ug RNA was reverse transcribed. Each CDR3 protein gets one entry after TCRdb re-called the immunoSEQ multiplex PCR reads with MiXCR. This table holds around 100,000 distinct CDR3 sequences, roughly 96% found once. Peripheral blood CD8+ and CD4+ T cells were profiled by TCR beta sequencing. The source material was CD8+ T cells from PBMCs. The sequence was obtained from a human donor with Susac syndrome. The chain uses TRBV9 and TRBJ1-2, with unresolved D. In nucleotides, the CDR3 is TGTGCCTCACGTGGGGTTGGCTACACCTTC. Protein sequence: CASRGVGYTF.